These 16 T cell receptor beta chains were all obtained from the same sample, sequenced in a study of molecular identifiers for immune sequencing clone quantification. TCRdb re-called the PCR reads through MiXCR, storing one row per CDR3 protein. Of about half a million distinct CDR3 sequences in the sample, 25% are singletons; the top ten hold 0.76%. Sample: naive CD8+ T cells from blood, with Jurkat cell RNA spiked in. Specified subset: FACS-sorted CD8+CD4-CCR7+CD45RA+ naive T cells. The origin of the receptors is a human donor in good health. Some libraries in this study had Jurkat cell RNA spiked in.

There are a few counts of this clonotype. The chain joins TRBV6-2 or TRBV6-3 to TRBJ2-3; D may be TRBD1 (5 bases). Trimming cost V 2 bases and J 4 bases, with 31 bases left between them. In germline, CDR1 is MNHEY, CDR2 SVGEGT. CDR3 size: 21 residues. The CDR3 bases are TGTGCCAGCAGTTACGAGGTGCCAAAGGGGTTGTGGCGCGGACCTTCAGATACGCAGTATTTT. Protein sequence: CASSYEVPKGLWRGPSDTQYF.

This clonotype has at least ten counts. This chain uses TRBV29-1 with TRBJ2-3, with D possibly matching TRBD2 (6 bases). The CDR3 has 13 amino acids. Per the germline V gene, CDR1 is SQVTM and CDR2 is ANQGSEA. V was pared by 0 bases and J by 2 bases, with 6 bases between. The CDR3 here is CSVEEDYTDTQYF. The CDR3 DNA follows: TGCAGCGTTGAAGAGGACTACACAGATACGCAGTATTTT.

In this sample, this clonotype turned up a few times. The V gene is TRBV2, the J gene TRBJ1-5; D not resolved. CDR1 is SNHLY, CDR2 FYNNEI, per germline. The ends were cut back, 3 bases at V and 0 bases at J, with 12 bases in the middle. The CDR3 runs 16 residues. CDR3 nucleotide sequence: TGTGCCAGCAGTGAGATGAGACAAACTAGCAATCAGCCCCAGCATTTT. Amino acids: CASSEMRQTSNQPQHF.

This clonotype was seen repeatedly, ten times or more. The V and J genes are TRBV4-3 and TRBJ2-6; 8 nucleotides line up with TRBD1. Germline V gene data show CDR1 as LGHNA and CDR2 as YSLEER. The CDR3 runs 17 residues. J lost 2 bases, V lost 3 bases, and 6 bases had no gene match. The DNA for the CDR3 is TGCGCCAGCAGCCACTCCCAGACAGGGGCTGGGGCCAACGTCCTGACTTTC. This codes for CASSHSQTGAGANVLTF.

The table lists this clonotype with many counts. J is TRBJ1-2 and V is TRBV6-5, with D perhaps matching TRBD1 (5 bases). There are 12 residues in the CDR3. V was trimmed by 10 bases and J by 4 bases, leaving 13 bases between them. In germline, CDR1 is MNHEY, CDR2 SVGAGI. The CDR3 sequence is CATSTGAYGYTF. As DNA, the CDR3 is TGTGCCACTTCAACAGGAGCCTATGGCTACACCTTC.

This clonotype came up a few times. V is TRBV2 and J is TRBJ2-5; TRBD1 might be the D (6 bases). The CDR3 extends over 15 amino acids. Germline CDR1 and CDR2: SNHLY and FYNNEI. Trimming shortened V by 6 bases and J by 5 bases, and 19 bases separated the two germline ends. Here the CDR3 reads CASSDPSQGLETQYF. The CDR3, as DNA: TGTGCCAGCAGCGACCCCTCACAGGGCTTGGAGACCCAGTACTTC.

The chain couples TRBV9 to TRBJ2-7; TRBD2 agrees at 9 bases. With V trimmed by 3 bases and J by 2 bases, 6 bases remained unmatched. There are 15 residues in the CDR3. Looked up from germline, CDR1 is SGDLS and CDR2 is YYNGEE. The CDR3 loop is CASSGGLADAYEQYF. Written as DNA, the CDR3 is TGTGCCAGCAGCGGGGGACTAGCCGATGCCTACGAGCAGTACTTC.

This clonotype has a handful of counts. CDR3 in amino acids: CAIPLGGLGNGYTF. The CDR3 region has the DNA TGTGCCATCCCTCTGGGAGGGCTGGGAAATGGCTACACCTTC. V usage is TRBV12-3 or TRBV12-4 and J usage is TRBJ1-2; no definite D call. V was shortened by 10 bases and J by 6 bases, with 21 bases between the two germline ends. This CDR3 spans 14 amino acids.

In this sample, this clonotype turned up many times. This chain uses TRBV5-1 with TRBJ2-1, with D possibly being TRBD1 (5 bases). The CDR3 loop spans 12 amino acids. CDR1 SGHRS and CDR2 YFSETQ come from the germline V gene. With 0 bases removed from V and 10 bases from J, the gap between germline ends came to 8 bases. The CDR3 bases are TGCGCCAGCAGCTTGGAAGGGGTGGAGCAGTTCTTC. Protein sequence: CASSLEGVEQFF.

Concerning this clonotype itself: A much larger clone lies a single base off, so this may be a read error. Because the CDR3 is missing its conserved closing phenylalanine or tryptophan, this is likely a read error. The chain carries TRBV20-1 and TRBJ2-5; 9 bases fit TRBD1. V dropped 6 bases and J dropped 2; count of bases not matched to a gene: 4. CDR3 size: 13 residues. Germline V lookup: CDR1 DFQATT, CDR2 SNEGSKA (reference sequence). The CDR3 DNA is TGCAGTGCACACAGGGGGCGACAAGAGACCCAGTACTTA. Its translation is CSAHRGRQETQYL.

The J gene is TRBJ2-3, the V gene TRBV7-3; 9 bases line up with TRBD1. V was clipped by 4 bases and J by 1 base; unmatched bases: 3. CDR3 length equals 15 residues. Germline V CDR1 and CDR2: SGHTA, FQGTGA. CDR3 bases: TGTGCCAGCAGCTCCACAGGGGGCGGCACAGATACGCAGTATTTT. Protein product: CASSSTGGGTDTQYF.

About this clonotype itself: One end of the junction fails to match germline, which may point to a read error. The chain employs TRBV6-1 and TRBJ2-2; tentatively, D is TRBD1 (6 bases). Germline-derived CDR1 and CDR2 are MNHNS and SASEGT. This CDR3 region has 18 residues. In DNA form, the CDR3 reads TGTGCCAGCAGTGTCATCAGGGGCCCTCTTACCAACACCGGGGAGCTGCTTTTT. Translated, it gives CASSVIRGPLTNTGELLF.

This rearrangement joins TRBV15 to TRBJ2-2; 7 bases are shared with TRBD2. This CDR3 comprises 14 residues. Germline V gene lookup returns CDR1 LNHNV and CDR2 YYDKDF (reference sequence). V lost 2 bases, J lost 8 bases, and 5 bases stayed unmatched. DNA of the CDR3: TGTGCCACCAGCAGAACGGGGGGTGCGGGGGAGCTGTTTTTT. Amino acids: CATSRTGGAGELFF.

This clonotype was picked up many times. The chain recombines TRBV12-3 or TRBV12-4 with TRBJ1-2; the D is unclear. This CDR3 is built from 13 residues. V lost 4 bases, J lost 5 bases, and 11 bases lay in between. This CDR3 is CASSSPHPYGYTF. The CDR3 DNA reads TGTGCCAGCAGTTCCCCGCATCCATATGGCTACACCTTC.

The chain is built from TRBV28 and TRBJ2-3; the match to TRBD2 covers 7 bases. The CDR3 length is 16 residues. V lost 6 bases to trimming and J lost 7 bases; unmatched junction nucleotides: 16. Germline assignment: CDR1 MDHEN and CDR2 SYDVKM. CDR3 amino acids: CASSPTGTTRFHTQYF. The CDR3, as DNA: TGTGCCAGCAGCCCGACCGGGACTACCCGTTTTCATACGCAGTATTTT.

DNA for the CDR3: TGTGCCAGCAGTGTTTCGCGGACACAAACCTACGAGCAGTACTTC. Its translation: CASSVSRTQTYEQYF. The chain combines TRBV28 with TRBJ2-7, with D tentatively TRBD1 (5 bases). Trimming shortened V by 5 bases and J by 2 bases, and 16 bases separated the two germline ends. The germline V gene has CDR1 MDHEN and CDR2 SYDVKM. CDR3 length equals 15 residues.